These T cell receptor beta chains were read from a single sample in a study of cytomegalovirus exposure and HLA in healthy donors. Profiled with immunoSEQ multiplex PCR; TCRdb holds only in-frame clones, not every one. This table has roughly 75,000 clones, approximately 82% appearing once. The sample was PBMCs. The receptor source for this set is a man between 70 and 80 years old in good health and CMV-seropositive. CDR3s leave out the opening cysteine and the closing phenylalanine or tryptophan.

V: TRBV19; J: TRBJ2-1; CDR3: ASSTTGGGNEQF
V: TRBV2; J: TRBJ2-7; CDR3: ASSRDTPAEQY
V: TRBV27; J: TRBJ1-5; CDR3: ASSPDRGYQPQH
V: TRBV7-2; J: TRBJ2-1; CDR3: ASSWASGSYNEQF
V: TRBV18; J: TRBJ2-1; CDR3: ASSPPVAGGYNEQF
V: TRBV6-5; J: TRBJ1-1; CDR3: ASSYSEWTGATEAF
V: TRBV27; J: TRBJ1-2; CDR3: ASSLLGRAYGYT
V: TRBV6-5; J: TRBJ2-5; CDR3: ASSYERARQETQY
V: TRBV5-1; J: TRBJ2-7; CDR3: ASSLGHTSSYEQY
V: TRBV6-5; J: TRBJ1-2; CDR3: ASSYSRDRREGYT
V: TRBV4-3; J: TRBJ1-5; CDR3: ASSQDENQPQH
V: TRBV5-6; J: TRBJ2-7; CDR3: ASSLPGQPTIYEQY
V: TRBV28; J: TRBJ1-4; CDR3: ASSFQGQGNEKLF
V: TRBV29-1; J: TRBJ1-6; CDR3: SVADSGGGNSPLH
V: TRBV5-1; J: TRBJ2-5; CDR3: ASSLAEYQETQY
V: TRBV5-1; J: TRBJ1-1; CDR3: ASSLQVDRGAF
V: TRBV11-2; J: TRBJ2-1; CDR3: ASSPVAGPYNEQF
V: TRBV7-9; J: TRBJ2-2; CDR3: ASSLGSGQTGELF
V: TRBV7-2; J: TRBJ2-7; CDR3: ASSLAVVAGGNEQY
V: TRBV30; J: TRBJ1-2; CDR3: AWSVQVNYGYT
V: TRBV30; J: TRBJ1-2; CDR3: AWRQRGLYGYT
V: TRBV29-1; J: TRBJ2-1; CDR3: SIQRQGIEQF
V: TRBV5-1; J: TRBJ1-2; CDR3: ASSLGRGRTNYGYT
V: TRBV6-5; J: TRBJ2-2; CDR3: ASSYSGGGAAGELF